The present T cell receptor (beta chain) was sequenced within a study of beta chain features in type 1 diabetes. Study-level points and caveats: Across all four CD4+ subsets, people with type 1 diabetes showed modestly shorter TCRB CDR3s. The question of HLA type influencing TCRB rearrangement was one that remained unresolved here.

Details on this clone: Its antigen remains unknown.

What was sequenced were expressed TCRB transcripts, since all of the isolated RNA had been reverse transcribed. Sequenced by immunoSEQ multiplex PCR; TCRdb stores in-frame clones only, minus some. Of some 660,000 clones listed, over 13% are singletons. V lost 1 base to trimming and J lost 3 bases, with 12 bases between them. Germline CDR1 is LNHDA and CDR2 is SQIVND (reference sequence). There are 16 residues in the CDR3. This chain links TRBV19 with TRBJ2-2; weak D call: TRBD1 (6 bases). This clonotype was sampled from a man aged 18 to 30 with type 1 diabetes. Sequences were obtained from naive CD4+ T cells from blood. DNA of the CDR3: TGTGCCAGTAGTATAGTTAAGGGGGTTGACACCGGGGAGCTGTTTTTT. It codes for CASSIVKGVDTGELFF.